These 29 T cell receptor beta chains came from one sample sequenced in a study of OX40 agonist ivuxolimab in advanced cancers. Profiled with immunoSEQ multiplex PCR; TCRdb holds only in-frame clones, not every one. In the table there are about 73,000 clones, roughly four fifths of which are singletons. The sample in question was CD4+ or CD8+ T cells sorted from blood, obtained in a trial of the OX40 agonist ivuxolimab. The receptors shown here come from an adult with an advanced solid tumor such as melanoma, head and neck, liver or kidney cancer.

The V and J genes are TRBV5-8 and TRBJ2-6; the D is unclear. V was pared by 2 bases and J by 0 bases, with 6 bases between. This CDR3 is built from 15 residues. CDR1 is SGHTS and CDR2 is YDEGEE in the germline V gene. The CDR3 bases are TGTGCCAGCAGCTTTTGGATCTCTGGGGCCAACGTCCTGACTTTC. It is translated as CASSFWISGANVLTF.

The J gene is TRBJ2-1, the V gene TRBV4-3; no firm D call. V was trimmed by 1 base and J by 1 base, leaving 11 bases between them. The CDR3 spans 16 residues. Germline V gene sequence: CDR1 LGHNA, CDR2 YSLEER. Written as DNA, the CDR3 is TGCGCCAGCAGCCAAGGCGGAATCACGTCCTACAATGAGCAGTTCTTC. Translation gives CASSQGGITSYNEQFF.

This chain links TRBV6-6 with TRBJ1-3; TRBD1 aligns across 9 bases. V dropped 6 bases and J dropped 4; count of bases not matched to a gene: 7. Looked up from germline, CDR1 is MNHNY and CDR2 is SVGAGI (reference sequence). This CDR3 is built from 15 residues. The CDR3 protein is CASSLTGGGGNTIYF. The CDR3 DNA reads TGTGCCAGCAGCCTAACAGGGGGCGGGGGAAACACCATATATTTT.

As regards this clone: Other DNA sequences of this sample code for an identical CDR3. The chain combines TRBV7-2 with TRBJ1-2; maybe TRBD1 (6 bases). Per germline, CDR1 SGHTA and CDR2 FQGNSA. The CDR3 runs to 15 residues. V was shortened by 5 bases and J by 3 bases, with 16 bases between the two germline ends. This chain's CDR3 is CASSPYQNRDYGYTF. The CDR3 DNA is TGTGCCAGCAGCCCTTACCAAAACAGGGACTATGGCTACACCTTC.

The chain carries TRBV2 and TRBJ1-5; unclear D gene. Germline V gene sequence: CDR1 SNHLY, CDR2 FYNNEI. V dropped 6 bases and J dropped 0 bases, with 9 bases sitting between them. The CDR3 loop spans 14 amino acids. CDR3 in DNA: TGTGCCAGCAGGGCGACAAATAGCAATCAGCCCCAGCATTTT. It translates to CASRATNSNQPQHF.

The CDR3 loop reads CASSLGETQYF. The CDR3 nucleotides read TGTGCCAGCAGCTTAGGAGAGACCCAGTACTTC. The chain employs TRBV11-2 and TRBJ2-5; D gene unclear. V shed 1 base and J shed 4 bases, with 1 base lying between them. The CDR3 totals 11 residues. Germline CDR1 is SGHAT and CDR2 is FQNNGV.

The CDR3 here is CASSLGTGGGYEQYF. The CDR3 region has the DNA TGCGCCAGCAGCTTGGGGACAGGGGGAGGCTACGAGCAGTACTTC. This chain uses TRBV5-1 with TRBJ2-7, with TRBD1 matching 10 bases. This CDR3 has 15 amino acids. Germline assignment: CDR1 SGHRS and CDR2 YFSETQ. With 0 bases clipped from V and 3 bases from J, the junction kept 3 bases outside the gene matches.

In its sample, this clone was seen once. The chain recombines TRBV11-3 with TRBJ2-7, with 9 positions matching TRBD1. V was clipped by 4 bases and J by 5 bases; unmatched bases: 6. Germline V gene lookup returns CDR1 SGHNT and CDR2 YENEEA. CDR3 length: 14 residues. CDR3 sequence reads: CASSSGTGRDEQYF. In DNA, the CDR3 is TGTGCCAGCAGCTCGGGGACAGGGCGGGACGAGCAGTACTTC.

The chain recombines TRBV11-2 with TRBJ2-6; possibly TRBD1 for D (5 bases). Per the germline V gene, CDR1 is SGHAT and CDR2 is FQNNGV. Between the trimmed V and J ends, which lost 2 bases and 0 bases, there was a span of 11 bases. CDR3 size: 17 residues. CDR3 amino acids: CASSLLRQTSGANVLTF. In nucleotides, the CDR3 is TGTGCCAGCAGCTTATTAAGACAGACCTCTGGGGCCAACGTCCTGACTTTC.

This clone has just a few counts. This chain joins TRBV19 and TRBJ2-5; D not resolved. CDR3 size: 14 residues. Germline loops: CDR1 LNHDA, CDR2 SQIVND (reference sequence). V was shortened by 3 bases and J by 5 bases, with 13 bases between the two germline ends. CDR3 sequence (DNA): TGTGCCAGTAGTATTTCTCACCGCCGGGAGACCCAGTACTTC. This sequence encodes CASSISHRRETQYF.

This clone was found a few times. The V and J genes are TRBV19 and TRBJ1-1; D remains ambiguous. V lost 7 bases and J lost 5, with 17 bases in between. CDR3 length: 14 residues. The germline CDR1 and CDR2 sequences are LNHDA and SQIVND (reference sequence). The CDR3 DNA reads as TGTGCCAGTACCGCCGGGGTGGATAGGACTGAAGCTTTCTTT. Protein product: CASTAGVDRTEAFF.

The chain combines TRBV9 with TRBJ2-5; 7 bases agree with TRBD1. Trimming removed 3 bases from V and 7 bases from J; junction bases left unmatched: 9. Germline CDR1 and CDR2: SGDLS and YYNGEE. This CDR3 region has 14 residues. The CDR3 region is CASSGQGALGTQYF. The CDR3 DNA follows: TGTGCCAGCAGCGGACAGGGAGCTCTAGGGACCCAGTACTTC.

Written as DNA, the CDR3 is TGTGCCAGTAGTCTGATAGGAGGATCCTACGAGCAGTACTTC. This codes for CASSLIGGSYEQYF. The chain uses TRBV19 and TRBJ2-7, with D maybe TRBD2 (5 bases). V was clipped by 5 bases and J by 1 base, with 12 bases between them. Germline V gene lookup returns CDR1 LNHDA and CDR2 SQIVND (reference sequence). This CDR3 region has 14 residues.

The V call is TRBV15, the J call TRBJ1-1; no clear D. The CDR3 sequence is 15 residues long. From germline, CDR1 is LNHNV and CDR2 YYDKDF (reference sequence). V lost 0 bases and J lost 0, with 8 bases in between. CDR3 protein: CATSRDKGLNTEAFF. CDR3 DNA: TGTGCCACCAGCAGAGATAAAGGTTTGAACACTGAAGCTTTCTTT. Drawing the rest from reference TRBV15 and TRBJ1-1, the complete variable domain is DAMVIQNPRYQVTQFGKPVTLSCSQTLNHNVMYWYQQKSSQAPKLLFHYYDKDFNNEADTPDNFQSRRPNTSFCFLDIRSPGLGDTAMYLCATSRDKGLNTEAFFGQGTRLTVV.

The rearrangement links TRBV6-5 to TRBJ2-2; 12 bases align to TRBD2. Germline assignment: CDR1 MNHEY and CDR2 SVGAGI. This CDR3 has 16 residues. Unmatched junction bases numbered 3, after V lost 3 bases and J lost 4 bases. CDR3 sequence (DNA): TGTGCCAGCAGTTATCTAGCGGGGGGGCCCACCGGGGAGCTGTTTTTT. Translating gives CASSYLAGGPTGELFF.

The chain joins TRBV9 to TRBJ1-2, with TRBD1 identical over 7 bases. The CDR3 has 15 amino acids. V lost 4 bases to trimming and J lost 8 bases; unmatched junction nucleotides: 14. Germline loops: CDR1 SGDLS, CDR2 YYNGEE. The CDR3 DNA reads TGTGCCAGCAGCCGCTCGGGAGGGGGCTTAAACGGCTACACCTTC. Translating gives CASSRSGGGLNGYTF.

V gene TRBV5-1 combines with J gene TRBJ2-5, with 7 bases aligning to TRBD1. Germline CDR1 and CDR2: SGHRS and YFSETQ. V lost 2 bases and J lost 6; bases outside the gene matches: 10. This CDR3 contains 15 residues. The CDR3 coding sequence is TGCGCCAGCAGCTTTTCCGGACAGGTTAGAAAGACCCAGTACTTC. Translation gives CASSFSGQVRKTQYF. The complete variable domain, with remaining parts taken from reference TRBV5-1 and TRBJ2-5, reads KAGVTQTPRYLIKTRGQQVTLSCSPISGHRSVSWYQQTPGQGLQFLFEYFSETQRNKGNFPGRFSGRQFSNSRSEMNVSTLELGDSALYLCASSFSGQVRKTQYFGPGTRLLVL.

This clone occurred once. The chain has TRBV5-8 and TRBJ1-5; 7 positions agree with TRBD1. V gave up 3 bases and J gave up 3 bases; unmatched junction bases: 3. CDR1 SGHTS and CDR2 YDEGEE come from the germline V gene. The CDR3 has 14 amino acids. This CDR3 reads CASSSGQINQPQHF. The CDR3 DNA follows: TGTGCCAGCAGCTCGGGACAGATCAATCAGCCCCAGCATTTT.

V usage is TRBV6-1 and J usage is TRBJ1-2, with 9 positions matching TRBD1. The ends lost 6 bases at V and 4 bases at J; junction bases unmatched: 6. Germline V CDR1 and CDR2: MNHNS, SASEGT. This CDR3 has 14 residues. The CDR3 protein is CASSRGQGIYGYTF. The DNA for the CDR3 is TGTGCCAGCAGCCGAGGACAGGGGATCTATGGCTACACCTTC.

This clone occurred a few times. V gene TRBV28 combines with J gene TRBJ1-2; maybe TRBD1 (5 bases). Trimming removed 3 bases from V and 3 bases from J, with 11 bases in between. Germline V lookup: CDR1 MDHEN, CDR2 SYDVKM. CDR3 length: 14 amino acids. The CDR3 DNA sequence: TGTGCCAGCAGTTTGTCCAGGGCCTACTATGGCTACACCTTC. Translated: CASSLSRAYYGYTF.

The V call is TRBV7-3, the J call TRBJ2-7; 10 bases agree with TRBD1. This CDR3 region has 15 residues. The germline CDR1 and CDR2 sequences are SGHTA and FQGTGA. Trimming cost V 5 bases and J 6 bases; bases outside gene matches: 10. CDR3 residues: CASSTQPGQGSEQYF. As DNA, the CDR3 is TGTGCCAGCAGCACCCAACCGGGACAGGGGAGCGAGCAGTACTTC.

The CDR3 region is CASSIRTPGNTIYF. The CDR3 bases are TGTGCCAGTAGTATAAGGACCCCTGGAAACACCATATATTTT. V usage is TRBV19 and J usage is TRBJ1-3; D not certain. This CDR3 region has 14 residues. V lost 2 bases and J lost 2, with 7 bases in between. The germline CDR1 and CDR2 sequences are LNHDA and SQIVND (reference sequence).

The chain recombines TRBV5-5 with TRBJ1-5; 7 bases line up with TRBD1. The CDR3 covers 16 residues. Germline loops: CDR1 SGHKS, CDR2 YYEKEE (reference sequence). V dropped 4 bases and J dropped 9; count of bases not matched to a gene: 16. The CDR3 loop reads CASSQLGGLPLSPQHF. As DNA, the CDR3 is TGTGCCAGCAGCCAACTAGGGGGCCTCCCATTGTCGCCCCAGCATTTT. The full variable domain, with the rest looked up from reference TRBV5-5 and TRBJ1-5, is DAGVTQSPTHLIKTRGQQVTLRCSPISGHKSVSWYQQVLGQGPQFIFQYYEKEERGRGNFPDRFSARQFPNYSSELNVNALLLGDSALYLCASSQLGGLPLSPQHFGDGTRLSIL.

This clone was recorded once. V gene TRBV5-6 combines with J gene TRBJ2-5; no firm D call. V gave up 4 bases and J gave up 5 bases, with 9 bases separating them. This CDR3 contains 12 residues. Germline V gene data show CDR1 as SGHDT and CDR2 as YYEEEE. Here the CDR3 reads CASSPTLETQYF. CDR3 nucleotides: TGTGCCAGCAGCCCTACCTTGGAGACCCAGTACTTC.

The CDR3 here is CASSLDLVSGISYNEQFF. CDR3 DNA sequence: TGTGCCAGCAGCTTAGATCTAGTTAGCGGTATATCCTACAATGAGCAGTTCTTC. The rearrangement links TRBV11-3 to TRBJ2-1; a possible D gene is TRBD2 (6 bases). CDR1 SGHNT and CDR2 YENEEA come from the germline V gene. V lost 0 bases to trimming and J lost 1 base, with 16 bases between them. CDR3 size: 18 residues.

The J gene is TRBJ2-5, the V gene TRBV4-1; D possibly matches TRBD1 or TRBD2 (5 bases each). The V gene's germline CDR1 is MGHRA and CDR2 YSYEKL. The CDR3 is 15 amino acids. V lost 0 bases and J lost 5, with 13 bases in between. CDR3 in amino acids: CASSQDGTTRETQYF. The DNA for the CDR3 is TGCGCCAGCAGCCAAGACGGGACCACGAGGGAGACCCAGTACTTC.

The CDR3 DNA sequence: TGTGCCAGCAGCTTAGGAACAGGGAAGCCTAACTATGGCTACACCTTC. Protein product: CASSLGTGKPNYGYTF. The chain joins TRBV7-2 to TRBJ1-2; D is possibly TRBD1 (6 bases). The germline V gene has CDR1 SGHTA and CDR2 FQGNSA. V was trimmed by 1 base and J by 0 bases, leaving 12 bases between them. This CDR3 contains 16 residues.

V and J are TRBV25-1 and TRBJ1-2; the D is unclear. Germline CDR1 and CDR2: MGHDK and SYGVNS. The CDR3 is 15 residues long. V lost 1 base, J lost 4 bases, and 13 bases lay in between. This CDR3 reads CASSESSRTAYGYTF. CDR3 sequence (DNA): TGTGCCAGCAGTGAATCTTCTCGGACGGCCTATGGCTACACCTTC.

The chain has TRBV7-7 and TRBJ2-1; D may be TRBD1 or TRBD2 (6 bases each). V shed 4 bases and J shed 4 bases, with 14 bases lying between them. Germline values: CDR1 SSHAT, CDR2 FNYEAQ (reference sequence). The length of the CDR3 is 15 residues. The CDR3, as DNA: TGTGCCAGCAGCTCGACGACGGGGGCATACAATGAGCAGTTCTTC. Protein sequence: CASSSTTGAYNEQFF.